The 31 T cell receptor beta chains below were found in one sample sequenced in a study of T cell repertoires in cytomegalovirus infection. TCRdb fed the reads into MiXCR, producing one record per CDR3 protein. The sample carries about half a million distinct CDR3 sequences, about 39% recorded once. These receptors' targets are unknown. Sequencing used cultured PBMCs, obtained from culture after CMV antigen stimulation. These receptors were taken from a human donor in good health (CMV status not recorded). Some clones in this sample may be carry-over from other donors' samples.

The chain recombines TRBV7-2 with TRBJ2-5; 9 bases match TRBD2. There are 15 residues in the CDR3. The germline CDR1 and CDR2 sequences are SGHTA and FQGNSA. J lost 1 base, V lost 6 bases, and 6 bases had no gene match. CDR3 region: CASRRGGRAQETQYF. As DNA, the CDR3 is TGTGCCAGCAGGCGGGGCGGGAGGGCCCAAGAGACCCAGTACTTC.

This clonotype was counted a few times. The CDR3 sequence is CASRTSSSSYNSPLHF. The DNA of the CDR3 is TGTGCCAGCAGAACCTCCTCGAGCTCCTATAATTCACCCCTCCACTTT. This chain joins TRBV27 and TRBJ1-6, with unresolved D. Germline lookup yields CDR1 MNHEY and CDR2 SMNVEV (reference sequence). Trimming stripped 6 bases from V and 0 bases from J, with 12 bases between. The CDR3 is made up of 16 amino acids.

The sample holds a few counts of this clonotype. The gene calls are TRBV6-2 or TRBV6-3 and TRBJ2-7; D is perhaps TRBD2 (6 bases). Trimming left V 7 bases short and J 3 bases short, with 16 bases between. The CDR3 has 14 residues. Germline assignment: CDR1 MNHEY and CDR2 SVGEGT. For the CDR3, the DNA is TGTGCCAGCACCAACGACGGGAGTCTCTACGAGCAGTACTTC. Its protein is CASTNDGSLYEQYF.

The chain carries TRBV2 and TRBJ1-5, with a weak D call TRBD1 (5 bases). Trimming cost V 0 bases and J 11 bases, with 8 bases left between them. Germline lookup yields CDR1 SNHLY and CDR2 FYNNEI. This CDR3 region has 12 residues. The CDR3 DNA reads TGTGCCAGCAGTGAAGCATTAGGGGCCCAGCATTTT. Its translation: CASSEALGAQHF.

This clonotype came up a few times. This chain joins TRBV12-3 or TRBV12-4 and TRBJ2-5; D is unclear. Between the trimmed V and J ends, which lost 1 base and 5 bases, there was a span of 14 bases. This CDR3 has 15 amino acids. The CDR3 is CASSLGRGARETQYF. The CDR3 DNA is TGTGCCAGCAGTTTAGGGAGAGGAGCCCGGGAGACCCAGTACTTC.

This clonotype has a handful of counts. V and J are TRBV19 and TRBJ1-6; D remains ambiguous. Germline values: CDR1 LNHDA, CDR2 SQIVND (reference sequence). The ends were cut back, 8 bases at V and 5 bases at J, with 16 bases in the middle. The CDR3 contains 15 residues. The CDR3 is CASQGRTPNNSPLHF. The CDR3, as DNA: TGTGCCAGTCAAGGCCGAACCCCGAATAATTCACCCCTCCACTTT.

The J gene is TRBJ1-6, the V gene TRBV6-1; no definite D call. The CDR3 is made up of 15 amino acids. Germline-derived CDR1 and CDR2 are MNHNS and SASEGT. Trimming shortened V by 3 bases and J by 0 bases, and 6 bases separated the two germline ends. The CDR3 loop is CASSDKSSYNSPLHF. Written as DNA, the CDR3 is TGTGCCAGCAGTGATAAGAGCTCCTATAATTCACCCCTCCACTTT.

This clonotype was observed a handful of times. The gene calls are TRBV7-2 and TRBJ2-3; D tentatively fits TRBD1 or TRBD2 (6 bases each). This CDR3 region has 18 residues. Per the germline V gene, CDR1 is SGHTA and CDR2 is FQGNSA. Trimming cost V 3 bases and J 4 bases, with 23 bases left between them. In nucleotides, the CDR3 is TGTGCCAGCAGCTTGTTGGGGGCGGGACGCACTGGGGCAGATACGCAGTATTTT. It translates to CASSLLGAGRTGADTQYF.

The rearrangement joins TRBV7-9 to TRBJ2-2; the match to TRBD2 covers 8 bases. With 1 base clipped from V and 4 bases from J, the junction kept 8 bases outside the gene matches. Per the germline V gene, CDR1 is SEHNR and CDR2 is FQNEAQ (reference sequence). The length of the CDR3 is 17 residues. The CDR3 sequence is CASSLGLLAVATGELFF. CDR3 DNA sequence: TGTGCCAGCAGCTTAGGGCTACTAGCGGTGGCCACCGGGGAGCTGTTTTTT. The whole variable domain, remainder taken from reference TRBV7-9 and TRBJ2-2, is DTGVSQNPRHKITKRGQNVTFRCDPISEHNRLYWYRQTLGQGPEFLTYFQNEAQLEKSRLLSDRFSAERPKGSFSTLEIQRTEQGDSAMYLCASSLGLLAVATGELFFGEGSRLTVL.

V and J are TRBV11-2 and TRBJ2-3, with 8 bases fitting TRBD2. The germline gives CDR1 SGHAT, CDR2 FQNNGV. The V gene end was trimmed by 3 bases and the J gene end by 2 bases; junction bases not matched to a gene: 10. This CDR3 spans 17 amino acids. The CDR3: CASSFSVDGRATDTQYF. CDR3 nucleotide sequence: TGTGCCAGCAGCTTTTCGGTGGACGGGAGGGCCACAGATACGCAGTATTTT. Together with reference TRBV11-2 and TRBJ2-3, the CDR3 gives the full variable domain: EAGVAQSPRYKIIEKRQSVAFWCNPISGHATLYWYQQILGQGPKLLIQFQNNGVVDDSQLPKDRFSAERLKGVDSTLKIQPAKLEDSAVYLCASSFSVDGRATDTQYFGPGTRLTVL.

The J gene is TRBJ2-1, the V gene TRBV11-2, with 7 nucleotides matching TRBD2. The germline gives CDR1 SGHAT, CDR2 FQNNGV. The CDR3 length is 19 residues. The ends lost 4 bases at V and 7 bases at J; junction bases unmatched: 22. The CDR3 loop is CASSSQLILGLDTKNEQFF. The DNA of the CDR3 is TGTGCCAGCAGCTCCCAACTGATACTCGGACTAGACACCAAGAATGAGCAGTTCTTC. Filled out from reference TRBV11-2 and TRBJ2-1, the complete variable domain reads EAGVAQSPRYKIIEKRQSVAFWCNPISGHATLYWYQQILGQGPKLLIQFQNNGVVDDSQLPKDRFSAERLKGVDSTLKIQPAKLEDSAVYLCASSSQLILGLDTKNEQFFGPGTRLTVL.

The chain links TRBV7-9 to TRBJ1-2; 9 bases match TRBD1. CDR1 and CDR2 from the germline V gene are SEHNR and FQNEAQ (reference sequence). Trimming cost V 6 bases and J 8 bases; bases outside gene matches: 10. The CDR3 covers 14 residues. In DNA form, the CDR3 reads TGTGCCAGCAGTTCCGGGACAGGGACGTTGGGCTACACCTTC. Protein product: CASSSGTGTLGYTF.

This clonotype was observed a few times. This chain connects TRBV7-6 to TRBJ2-1; D gene ambiguous. Germline V gives CDR1 SGHVS, CDR2 FNYEAQ. Trimming removed 5 bases at V and 4 bases at J, with 12 bases between. The CDR3 is made up of 14 amino acids. The CDR3 region is CASSPGSLYNEQFF. DNA of the CDR3: TGTGCCAGCAGCCCCGGGTCTCTTTACAATGAGCAGTTCTTC.

The rearrangement links TRBV4-1 to TRBJ2-5; D uncertain. V was cut by 8 bases and J by 5 bases, with 18 bases left in between. This CDR3 spans 14 amino acids. Germline V CDR1 and CDR2: MGHRA, YSYEKL. CDR3: CASAHGAPSETQYF. The CDR3 DNA reads TGCGCCAGCGCGCATGGAGCCCCAAGTGAGACCCAGTACTTC.

The table lists this clonotype with many counts. The chain recombines TRBV7-2 with TRBJ1-3, with D perhaps TRBD1 (6 bases). Germline values: CDR1 SGHTA, CDR2 FQGNSA. CDR3 length: 15 amino acids. The V end was cut by 2 bases, the J end by 1 base, with 9 bases between. The CDR3 loop is CASSLNRASGNTIYF. The CDR3 DNA reads TGTGCCAGCAGCTTAAACAGGGCGTCTGGAAACACCATATATTTT.

This clonotype has only one observation. The chain combines TRBV27 with TRBJ2-4; D may be TRBD2 (7 bases). V was cut by 10 bases and J by 8 bases, with 24 bases left in between. Germline V lookup: CDR1 MNHEY, CDR2 SMNVEV (reference sequence). The CDR3 has 15 amino acids. The chain's CDR3 is CATRAGLGGGYIQYF. DNA of the CDR3: TGTGCCACCCGGGCGGGGTTGGGGGGGGGCTACATTCAGTACTTC.

Only a few counts were recorded for this clonotype. V gene TRBV28 combines with J gene TRBJ2-5; the D call may be TRBD1 or TRBD2 (5 bases each). V lost 6 bases, J lost 0 bases, and 17 bases lay in between. CDR1 is MDHEN and CDR2 is SYDVKM in the germline V gene. This CDR3 is 16 amino acids long. The CDR3 sequence: CASRRPGWGYQETQYF. DNA for the CDR3: TGTGCCAGCAGACGGCCGGGGTGGGGGTACCAAGAGACCCAGTACTTC.

This rearrangement joins TRBV19 to TRBJ2-1; 9 bases are a match to TRBD1. Per germline, CDR1 LNHDA and CDR2 SQIVND (reference sequence). The ends lost 3 bases at V and 9 bases at J; junction bases unmatched: 9. The CDR3 contains 15 residues. DNA of the CDR3: TGTGCCAGTAGTATTCCGGGACAGGGTATGGGTGAGCAGTTCTTC. Encoded protein: CASSIPGQGMGEQFF.

This clonotype has only a few counts. The J gene is TRBJ2-7, the V gene TRBV7-2, with 10 bases that match TRBD2. This CDR3 has 15 residues. The V gene's germline CDR1 is SGHTA and CDR2 FQGNSA. V lost 5 bases and J lost 3; bases outside the gene matches: 7. The CDR3 nucleotides read TGTGCCAGCAGCCCCACTAGCGGGAAGGGCTACGAGCAGTACTTC. Translation gives CASSPTSGKGYEQYF.

This clonotype was recorded a few times. This may be a read error, as it is one base from a much larger clone. J is TRBJ2-2 and V is TRBV4-2; no firm D call. The CDR3 sequence is 12 residues long. Germline V gene sequence: CDR1 LGHNA, CDR2 YNFKEQ. Trimming pared 4 bases from V and 3 bases from J, leaving 3 bases between. CDR3 residues: CASSPDTGELFF. The CDR3 nucleotides read TGTGCCAGCAGCCCAGACACCGGGGAGCTGTTTTTT.

V and J are TRBV6-5 and TRBJ2-7, with D tentatively TRBD1 (5 bases). Trimming took off 0 bases at V and 0 bases at J, with 9 bases between the two ends. Germline V gene data show CDR1 as MNHEY and CDR2 as SVGAGI. The CDR3 loop spans 15 amino acids. This CDR3 reads CASSYSQDNSYEQYF. The CDR3, as DNA: TGTGCCAGCAGTTACTCACAGGACAACTCCTACGAGCAGTACTTC.

This clonotype was detected once. The chain recombines TRBV7-6 with TRBJ2-1; 12 bases are a match to TRBD2. The CDR3 sequence is 17 residues long. V trimming: 3 bases; J trimming: 8 bases; junction bases outside the gene matches: 11. CDR1 is SGHVS, CDR2 FNYEAQ, per germline. The CDR3 is CASSLGLAGPSSDEQFF. For the CDR3, the DNA is TGTGCCAGCAGCTTGGGACTAGCGGGCCCTTCCTCCGATGAGCAGTTCTTC.

The rearrangement uses TRBV6-8 and TRBJ2-1; 9 nucleotides align to TRBD1. Germline CDR1 and CDR2: MNHGY and SAAAGT. With 5 bases clipped from V and 8 bases from J, the junction kept 10 bases outside the gene matches. This CDR3 contains 15 residues. CDR3 sequence: CASSATGTGLDEQFF. The CDR3 nucleotides are TGTGCCAGCAGTGCAACCGGGACAGGGCTCGATGAGCAGTTCTTC.

This clonotype was seen a few times. The chain couples TRBV20-1 to TRBJ2-1; D unresolved. Germline lookup yields CDR1 DFQATT and CDR2 SNEGSKA (reference sequence). V was trimmed by 5 bases and J by 8 bases, leaving 16 bases between them. There are 13 residues in the CDR3. This CDR3 is CSAELDRVDEQFF. CDR3 DNA: TGCAGTGCTGAATTAGACCGGGTCGATGAGCAGTTCTTC.

This clonotype was picked up a small number of times. The rearrangement uses TRBV7-2 and TRBJ2-3; 9 bases match TRBD1. Germline V gives CDR1 SGHTA, CDR2 FQGNSA. There are 16 residues in the CDR3. Unmatched junction bases numbered 7, after V lost 0 bases and J lost 6 bases. The CDR3 nucleotides are TGTGCCAGCAGCTTAGCCCGGGACAGGGCGGGGGATACGCAGTATTTT. It specifies CASSLARDRAGDTQYF.

The chain combines TRBV10-3 with TRBJ2-3, with 9 bases matching TRBD1. The CDR3 runs to 14 residues. Losses at the gene ends were 4 bases for V and 4 bases for J; bases not matched to a gene: 3. Germline V lookup: CDR1 ENHRY, CDR2 SYGVKD. The CDR3 DNA reads TGTGCCATCAGTGGGGGACAGGGCGCAGATACGCAGTATTTT. Its translation is CAISGGQGADTQYF.

The rearrangement uses TRBV7-2 and TRBJ2-3, with 8 bases matching TRBD2. The J segment lost 0 bases and the V segment lost 5 bases, leaving 7 bases of the junction unmatched. This CDR3 contains 16 residues. CDR1 is SGHTA and CDR2 is FQGNSA in the germline V gene. The CDR3 here is CASSRGLAASTDTQYF. The CDR3 bases are TGTGCCAGCAGCCGAGGACTAGCAGCCAGCACAGATACGCAGTATTTT.

The V gene is TRBV5-6, the J gene TRBJ2-5, with TRBD1 matching over 7 bases. Trimming cost V 4 bases and J 3 bases; bases outside gene matches: 6. Germline assignment: CDR1 SGHDT and CDR2 YYEEEE. This CDR3 region has 14 residues. The CDR3 DNA reads as TGTGCCAGCAGCGTTATGACAGGGAAAGAGACCCAGTACTTC. This encodes CASSVMTGKETQYF.

This chain uses TRBV7-2 with TRBJ2-7; tentatively, D is TRBD1 or TRBD2 (5 bases each). The V end was cut by 5 bases, the J end by 2 bases, with 13 bases between. This CDR3 contains 14 residues. CDR1 is SGHTA, CDR2 FQGNSA, per germline. CDR3 sequence reads: CASSPGAGPYEQYF. The CDR3 region has the DNA TGTGCCAGCAGCCCCGGGGCAGGTCCCTACGAGCAGTACTTC.

This clonotype was counted only a few times. The gene calls are TRBV6-6 and TRBJ2-4; TRBD2 might be the D (7 bases). CDR1 and CDR2 (germline): MNHNY, SVGAGI (reference sequence). V dropped 5 bases and J dropped 1 base, with 18 bases sitting between them. CDR3 length equals 17 residues. The CDR3 sequence is CASSRMGGQVAKNIQYF. DNA of the CDR3: TGTGCCAGCAGTAGGATGGGGGGGCAAGTGGCCAAAAACATTCAGTACTTC.

This clonotype was seen only a few times. The V and J genes are TRBV19 and TRBJ1-3; 7 bases are a match to TRBD1. The V gene end was trimmed by 10 bases and the J gene end by 0 bases; junction bases not matched to a gene: 9. The germline V gene has CDR1 LNHDA and CDR2 SQIVND (reference sequence). The CDR3 spans 15 residues. The CDR3 here is CATRDSTLSGNTIYF. CDR3 DNA sequence: TGTGCCACCCGGGACAGTACGCTCTCTGGAAACACCATATATTTT.